This is a list of T cell receptor beta chains from one sample in a study of shared clonotypes between healthy human individuals. Generated by immunoSEQ multiplex PCR, the TCRdb table keeps only in-frame clones and is missing some. The sample includes approximately 320,000 clones, 74% of them seen just once. The sequencing sample was made of memory CD4+ T cells sorted from blood. The source is a man aged 25 to 45 in good health. CDR3s include the opening cysteine and the closing phenylalanine or tryptophan. Fields, in order: V gene, D gene, clone size, J gene, CDR3 protein, CDR3 DNA. The D gene is left open where the match is weak. Rows may omit the clone size; those that give it use once, few, many or a size class.

>TRBV30|TRBD2|many|TRBJ2-7
CAWSQTSGSPYEQYF
TGTGCCTGGAGTCAAACTAGCGGGAGTCCCTACGAGCAGTACTTC
>TRBV27|-|few|TRBJ2-7
CASSPKRGGLSYEQYF
TGTGCCAGCAGCCCCAAGAGAGGGGGACTCTCCTACGAGCAGTACTTC
>TRBV27|TRBD1|-|TRBJ2-7
CASSSPAPDRDRGEQYF
TGTGCCAGCAGCTCCCCTGCCCCTGACAGGGATCGAGGGGAGCAGTACTTC
>TRBV6-6|TRBD2|-|TRBJ2-1
CASRGGTSGRNEQFF
TGTGCCAGCAGAGGGGGGACTAGCGGACGTAATGAGCAGTTCTTC
>TRBV29-1|-|-|TRBJ2-5
CSAGTVAAYDGGTQYF
TGCAGCGCCGGGACGGTAGCTGCGTATGACGGAGGGACCCAGTACTTC
>TRBV7-6|TRBD2|-|TRBJ2-1
CASSLASSGHYNEQFF
TGTGCCAGCAGCTTAGCGTCTAGCGGCCACTACAATGAGCAGTTCTTC
>TRBV11-1|-|-|TRBJ1-1
CASSFSDNTEAFF
TGTGCCAGCAGCTTCTCAGATAACACTGAAGCTTTCTTT
>TRBV5-1|-|-|TRBJ2-1
CASSLDTITMVQQFF
TGCGCCAGCAGCTTGGATACAATTACAATGGTCCAGCAGTTCTTC
>TRBV5-1|TRBD2|-|TRBJ2-1
CASSLFAGGRNEQFF
TGCGCCAGCAGCTTGTTCGCGGGAGGGCGGAATGAGCAGTTCTTC
>TRBV2|TRBD2|-|TRBJ2-2
CASLREGWGTGELFF
TGTGCCAGCCTGCGGGAGGGCTGGGGCACCGGGGAGCTGTTTTTT
>TRBV5-1|TRBD2|once|TRBJ2-3
CASSSGLAGVDTQYF
TGCGCCAGCAGCTCTGGACTAGCGGGAGTTGATACGCAGTATTTT
>TRBV10-2|-|-|TRBJ2-1
CASSAANEQFF
TGCGCCAGCAGTGCGGCCAATGAGCAGTTCTTC
>TRBV6-1|-|-|TRBJ2-5
CASSDTGTFGETQYF
TGTGCCAGCAGTGATACCGGGACATTTGGAGAGACCCAGTACTTC
>TRBV4-1|-|-|TRBJ2-4
CASSQAPGDKNIQYF
TGCGCCAGCAGCCAAGCCCCGGGGGACAAAAACATTCAGTACTTC
>TRBV18|-|-|TRBJ2-3
CASSQSRDTQYF
TGTGCCAGCTCACAAAGTAGGGATACGCAGTATTTT
>TRBV7-2|-|-|TRBJ2-3
CASSPGTDTQYF
TGTGCCAGCAGCCCTGGGACAGATACGCAGTATTTT
>TRBV6-1|-|once|TRBJ2-7
CASIKGSYEQYF
TGTGCCAGCATTAAGGGGTCCTACGAGCAGTACTTC
>TRBV5-6|-|-|TRBJ1-1
CASSVTHLNTEAFF
TGTGCCAGCAGCGTTACCCACTTGAACACTGAAGCTTTCTTT
>TRBV7-2|TRBD2|-|TRBJ2-1
CASSLERYGTSGRSYEQFF
TGTGCCAGCAGCCTAGAGAGGTACGGGACTAGCGGGAGATCGTATGAGCAGTTCTTC
>TRBV5-1|-|few|TRBJ1-1
CASNVGGSTEAFF
TGCGCCAGCAACGTGGGGGGTAGCACTGAAGCTTTCTTT
>TRBV7-2|-|-|TRBJ2-7
CASSLEGWGGYEQYF
TGTGCCAGCAGCTTAGAAGGTTGGGGCGGGTACGAGCAGTACTTC
>TRBV11-2|TRBD1|-|TRBJ2-2
CASSIQGAGELFF
TGTGCCAGCAGCATACAGGGGGCCGGGGAGCTGTTTTTT
>TRBV6-6|TRBD1|-|TRBJ1-5
CASSGGTGSSNQPQHF
TGTGCCAGCAGTGGGGGGACAGGTTCTAGCAATCAGCCCCAGCATTTT
>TRBV29-1|-|-|TRBJ2-1
CSVVGGGTYNEQFF
TGCAGCGTTGTAGGGGGAGGGACCTACAATGAGCAGTTCTTC
>TRBV11-2|-|-|TRBJ1-4
CASSSRDSEKLFF
TGTGCCAGCAGCTCCCGGGACTCCGAAAAACTGTTTTTT
>TRBV9|TRBD1|-|TRBJ2-7
CASSEEDRGYEQYF
TGTGCCAGCAGCGAAGAAGACAGGGGGTACGAGCAGTACTTC
>TRBV4-1|-|-|TRBJ2-2
CASSQVPGRRVAGELFF
TGCGCCAGCAGCCAAGTACCCGGGAGAAGGGTGGCCGGGGAGCTGTTTTTT
>TRBV27|-|-|TRBJ1-4
CASTLRGPNRGFNEKLFF
TGTGCCAGCACCCTTAGGGGCCCCAACCGAGGGTTTAATGAAAAACTGTTTTTT
>TRBV9|-|many|TRBJ2-5
CASSVRAGAKETQYF
TGTGCCAGCAGCGTACGGGCAGGGGCCAAAGAGACCCAGTACTTC
>TRBV2|-|-|TRBJ2-2
CASRTRAANTGELFF
TGTGCCAGCAGGACCAGGGCAGCGAACACCGGGGAGCTGTTTTTT
>TRBV5-1|TRBD2|few|TRBJ2-4
CASSPHVGTSGRGDIQYF
TGCGCCAGCAGCCCACACGTCGGGACTAGCGGGAGGGGAGACATTCAGTACTTC
>TRBV10-1|-|-|TRBJ2-3
CASSERFGDTQYF
TGCGCCAGCAGTGAGAGATTCGGAGATACGCAGTATTTT
>TRBV5-1|-|-|TRBJ1-1
CASSRNSGPLFMNTEAFF
TGCGCCAGCAGCCGGAACTCGGGGCCCCTTTTCATGAACACTGAAGCTTTCTTT
>TRBV29-1|TRBD1|-|TRBJ2-1
CSVSGTGYREQFF
TGCAGCGTGTCCGGGACAGGGTATCGTGAGCAGTTCTTC
>TRBV6-5|-|many|TRBJ1-3
CASSYARGTGNTIYF
TGTGCCAGCAGTTACGCGAGAGGGACGGGAAACACCATATATTTT
>TRBV4-3|-|-|TRBJ2-1
CASSQNPAGTYNEQFF
TGCGCCAGCAGCCAAAACCCTGCTGGAACATACAATGAGCAGTTCTTC
>TRBV4-1|-|-|TRBJ1-2
CASNHRDELYGYTF
TGCGCCAGCAACCACCGGGACGAACTCTATGGCTACACCTTC
>TRBV2|-|once|TRBJ1-1
CASSAFRDAEAFF
TGTGCCAGCAGTGCCTTCCGGGACGCTGAAGCTTTCTTT
>TRBV28|-|-|TRBJ1-2
CASSTLAVVYGYTF
TGTGCCAGCAGCACCTTAGCTGTCGTCTATGGCTACACCTTC
>TRBV10-3|-|-|TRBJ1-5
CAIRANGEYQPQHF
TGTGCCATCAGAGCAAATGGGGAGTATCAGCCCCAGCATTTT
>TRBV7-2|TRBD1|-|TRBJ2-5
CASSLQGAGETQYF
TGTGCCAGCAGCTTACAGGGGGCAGGGGAGACCCAGTACTTC
>TRBV19|TRBD2|-|TRBJ2-1
CASCAGGMGYNEQFF
TGTGCCAGTTGTGCGGGAGGAATGGGATACAATGAGCAGTTCTTC
>TRBV7-9|TRBD1|many|TRBJ1-2
CASSPGTGYGYTF
TGTGCCAGCAGCCCCGGGACAGGCTATGGCTACACCTTC
>TRBV19|-|many|TRBJ1-5
CASSPQGKGRPQHF
TGTGCCAGTAGCCCGCAGGGGAAGGGGCGGCCCCAGCATTTT
>TRBV6-1|-|few|TRBJ1-5
CASRIQGNQPQHF
TGTGCCAGCAGGATACAGGGAAATCAGCCCCAGCATTTT
>TRBV29-1|-|once|TRBJ2-7
CSVGGGLGVYEQYF
TGCAGCGTAGGAGGCGGACTGGGCGTCTACGAGCAGTACTTC
>TRBV6-1|-|-|TRBJ2-5
CASSVTGIFETQYF
TGTGCCAGCAGTGTTACAGGGATCTTTGAGACCCAGTACTTC
>TRBV7-6|-|-|TRBJ2-2
CASSLETGTLAGELFF
TGTGCCAGCAGCTTAGAGACTGGCACTTTAGCCGGGGAGCTGTTTTTT
>TRBV30|-|-|TRBJ2-7
CAWSLGDYEQYF
TGTGCCTGGAGCCTCGGGGACTACGAGCAGTACTTC
>TRBV30|TRBD1|-|TRBJ1-2
CALPQGKGYGYTF
TGTGCCTTACCACAGGGGAAAGGTTATGGCTACACCTTC